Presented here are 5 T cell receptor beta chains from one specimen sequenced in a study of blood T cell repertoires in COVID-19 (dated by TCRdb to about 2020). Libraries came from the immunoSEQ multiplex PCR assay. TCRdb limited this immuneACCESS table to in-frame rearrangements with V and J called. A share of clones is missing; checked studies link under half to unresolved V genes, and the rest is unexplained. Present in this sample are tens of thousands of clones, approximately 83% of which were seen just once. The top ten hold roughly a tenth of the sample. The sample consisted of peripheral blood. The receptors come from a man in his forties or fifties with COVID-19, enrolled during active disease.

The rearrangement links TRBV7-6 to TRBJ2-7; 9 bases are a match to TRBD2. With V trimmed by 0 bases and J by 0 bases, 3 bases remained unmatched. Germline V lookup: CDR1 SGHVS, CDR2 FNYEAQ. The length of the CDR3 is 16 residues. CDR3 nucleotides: TGTGCCAGCAGCTTAGCGGTTAGCGGGAGCTCCTACGAGCAGTACTTC. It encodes CASSLAVSGSSYEQYF. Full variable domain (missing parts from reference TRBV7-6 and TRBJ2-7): GAGVSQSPRYKVTKRGQDVALRCDPISGHVSLYWYRQALGQGPEFLTYFNYEAQQDKSGLPNDRFSAERPEGSISTLTIQRTEQRDSAMYRCASSLAVSGSSYEQYFGPGTRLTVT.

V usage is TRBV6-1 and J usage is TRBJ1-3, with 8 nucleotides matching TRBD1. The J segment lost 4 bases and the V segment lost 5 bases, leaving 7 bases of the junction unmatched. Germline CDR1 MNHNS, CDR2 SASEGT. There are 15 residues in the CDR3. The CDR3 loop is CASSPYRGDGNTIYF. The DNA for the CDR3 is TGTGCCAGCAGTCCCTACAGGGGGGACGGAAACACCATATATTTT.

The CDR3 nucleotides are TGCGCCAGCAGCCAAACCGGGAACTCTGGGGCAGATACGCAGTATTTT. Protein sequence: CASSQTGNSGADTQYF. The rearrangement links TRBV4-3 to TRBJ2-3; the D gene is possibly TRBD2 (5 bases). The V gene's germline CDR1 is LGHNA and CDR2 YSLEER. CDR3 size: 16 residues. The V end was cut by 2 bases, the J end by 4 bases, with 16 bases between.

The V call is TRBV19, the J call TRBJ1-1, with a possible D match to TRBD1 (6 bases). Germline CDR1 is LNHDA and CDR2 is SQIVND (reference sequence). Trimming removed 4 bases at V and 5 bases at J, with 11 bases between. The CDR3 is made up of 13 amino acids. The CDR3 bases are TGTGCCAGTAGTACAACAGGGTATACTGAAGCTTTCTTT. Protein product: CASSTTGYTEAFF.

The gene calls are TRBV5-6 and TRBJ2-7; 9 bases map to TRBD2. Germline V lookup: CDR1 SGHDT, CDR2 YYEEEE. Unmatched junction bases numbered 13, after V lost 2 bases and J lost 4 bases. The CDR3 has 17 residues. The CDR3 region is CASSFLSVGTSTYEQYF. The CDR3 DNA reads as TGTGCCAGCAGCTTCCTCTCGGTGGGGACTAGCACATACGAGCAGTACTTC.